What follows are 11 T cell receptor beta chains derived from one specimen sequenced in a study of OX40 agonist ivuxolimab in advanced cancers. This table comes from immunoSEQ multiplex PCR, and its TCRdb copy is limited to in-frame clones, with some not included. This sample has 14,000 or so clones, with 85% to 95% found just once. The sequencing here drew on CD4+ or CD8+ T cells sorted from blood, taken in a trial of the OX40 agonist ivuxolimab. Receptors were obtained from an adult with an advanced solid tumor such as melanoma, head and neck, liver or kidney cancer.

The CDR3 protein is CASSGGLAASTDTQYF. Here the CDR3 DNA reads TGTGCCAGCAGTGGGGGACTAGCGGCTAGCACAGATACGCAGTATTTT. V and J are TRBV2 and TRBJ2-3; 11 nucleotides line up with TRBD2. This CDR3 spans 16 amino acids. Germline trimming cut 4 bases from V and 0 bases from J; bases unmatched to any gene: 3. Per the germline V gene, CDR1 is SNHLY and CDR2 is FYNNEI.

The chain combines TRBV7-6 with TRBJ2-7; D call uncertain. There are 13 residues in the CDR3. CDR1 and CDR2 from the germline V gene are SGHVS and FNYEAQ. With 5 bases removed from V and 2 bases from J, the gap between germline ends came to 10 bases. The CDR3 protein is CASSLSDTYEQYF. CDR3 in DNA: TGTGCCAGCAGCCTTTCGGATACCTACGAGCAGTACTTC. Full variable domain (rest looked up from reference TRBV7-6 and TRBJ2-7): GAGVSQSPRYKVTKRGQDVALRCDPISGHVSLYWYRQALGQGPEFLTYFNYEAQQDKSGLPNDRFSAERPEGSISTLTIQRTEQRDSAMYRCASSLSDTYEQYFGPGTRLTVT.

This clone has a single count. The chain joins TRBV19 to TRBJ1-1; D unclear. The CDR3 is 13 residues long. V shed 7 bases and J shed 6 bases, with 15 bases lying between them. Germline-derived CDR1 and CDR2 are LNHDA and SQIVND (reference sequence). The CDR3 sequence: CASTLGGWAEAFF. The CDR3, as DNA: TGTGCCAGTACTCTCGGTGGGTGGGCTGAAGCTTTCTTT.

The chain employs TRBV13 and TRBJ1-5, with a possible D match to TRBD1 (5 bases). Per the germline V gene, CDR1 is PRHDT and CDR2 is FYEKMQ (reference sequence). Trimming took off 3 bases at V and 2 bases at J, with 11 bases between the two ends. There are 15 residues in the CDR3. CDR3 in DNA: TGTGCCAGCAGCTTTAGGGGAGTTGGCAATCAGCCCCAGCATTTT. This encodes CASSFRGVGNQPQHF.

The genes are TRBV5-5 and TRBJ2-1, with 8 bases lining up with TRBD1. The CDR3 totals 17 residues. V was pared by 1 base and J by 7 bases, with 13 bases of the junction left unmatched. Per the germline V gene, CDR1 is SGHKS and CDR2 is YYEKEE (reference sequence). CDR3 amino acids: CASSLRGAGGGMNEQFF. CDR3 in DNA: TGTGCCAGCAGCTTGCGGGGAGCAGGGGGCGGGATGAATGAGCAGTTCTTC.

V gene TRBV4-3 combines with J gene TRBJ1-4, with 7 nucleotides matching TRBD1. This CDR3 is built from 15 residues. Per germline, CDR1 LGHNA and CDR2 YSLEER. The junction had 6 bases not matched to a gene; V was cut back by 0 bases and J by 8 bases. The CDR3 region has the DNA TGCGCCAGCAGCCAAGATGGGCAGGGGGACGAAAAACTGTTTTTT. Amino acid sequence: CASSQDGQGDEKLFF.

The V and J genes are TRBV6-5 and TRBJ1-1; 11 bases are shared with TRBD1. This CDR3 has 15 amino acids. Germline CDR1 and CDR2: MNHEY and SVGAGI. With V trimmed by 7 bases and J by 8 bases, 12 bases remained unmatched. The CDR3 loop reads CASTWTGGSRGEAFF. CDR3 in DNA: TGTGCCAGCACTTGGACAGGGGGCTCCAGAGGGGAAGCTTTCTTT.

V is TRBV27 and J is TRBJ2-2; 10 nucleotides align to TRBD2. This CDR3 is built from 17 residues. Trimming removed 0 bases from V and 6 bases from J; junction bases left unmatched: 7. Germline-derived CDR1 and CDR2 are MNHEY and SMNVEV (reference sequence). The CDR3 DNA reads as TGTGCCAGCAGTTTATCTCTAGCGGGAGTAGAAGCCGGGGAGCTGTTTTTT. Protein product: CASSLSLAGVEAGELFF.

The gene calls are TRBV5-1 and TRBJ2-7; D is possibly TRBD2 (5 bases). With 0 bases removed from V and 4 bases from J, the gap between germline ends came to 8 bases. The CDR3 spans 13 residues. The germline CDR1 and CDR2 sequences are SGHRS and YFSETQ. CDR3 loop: CASSLAADYEQYF. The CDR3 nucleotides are TGCGCCAGCAGCTTGGCAGCGGATTACGAGCAGTACTTC.

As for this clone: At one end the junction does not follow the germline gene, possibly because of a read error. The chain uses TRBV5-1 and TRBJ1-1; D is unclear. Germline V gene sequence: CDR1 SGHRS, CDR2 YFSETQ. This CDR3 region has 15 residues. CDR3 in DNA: TGCGCCAGCAGATTGGGTCTAGGGATGAACACTGAAGCTTTCTTT. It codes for CASRLGLGMNTEAFF.

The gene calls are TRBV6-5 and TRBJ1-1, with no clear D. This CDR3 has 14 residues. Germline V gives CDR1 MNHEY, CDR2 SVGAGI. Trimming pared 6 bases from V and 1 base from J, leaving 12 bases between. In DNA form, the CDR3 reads TGTGCCAGCAGCTCCGGAGGCGGGAACACTGAAGCTTTCTTT. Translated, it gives CASSSGGGNTEAFF.